One TCR beta chain is described in this entry. What this receptor recognizes is not known. Nothing much larger sits one base from this clone, and base qualities are not available. Looking up the germline V gene yields CDR1 SNHLY and CDR2 FYNNEI. The CDR3 goes from the cysteine to the phenylalanine over 15 residues. The sequence is cut down to CDR3 DNA, 45 bases in frame from base 1. V is cut by 4 bases and J by 0 bases, and the space between the germline ends is 10 bases. Using the deep immunoSEQ assay, multiplex PCR amplified TCR CDR3 regions from genomic DNA. Extracted genomic DNA from each cell subset was spread evenly across all wells of several immunoSEQ 96-well plates, with each plate serving as a replicate. Each replicate PCR for sorted subsets received roughly 0.2 ug genomic DNA, equal to about 30,000 T cell genomes. The purified libraries were quantified using a Qubit 3.0 fluorometer, sized with a Bioanalyzer 2100, and then quantified again using the KAPA Library Quantification kit. A separate single-read 150-cycle Illumina NextSeq 550 flow cell was used to sequence each immunoSEQ 96-well plate. The authors' analysis ran thus. Because the immunoSEQ output included only junctional sequences and no quality scores, the filtering could not be the same as the filtering used for full-length reads. To assign V/J genes and CDR3, sequences were annotated against IMGT germline references using PyIR, a Python wrapper for IgBLAST v1.9. Any read was removed if the V/J assignment was weak (E-value above 1e-6), the CDR3 was missing, or the read contained stop codons, out-of-frame junctions, or ambiguous translated residues. V3J clonotypes were defined by identical inferred V gene, J gene, and CDR3 amino acid sequence. To compute the percentage overlap between repertoires, the number of shared unique clonotypes was divided by the size of the smaller repertoire. Three approaches were used to assess repertoire richness: RTK rarefaction, the Chao1 estimator, and Recon v2.1 estimates of unobserved clonotypes. Generation probabilities for all TCRbeta clonotypes obtained by the gDNA method from a handful of donors were computed using OLGA. This is the immuneACCESS table as TCRdb keeps it, with only in-frame sequences that have V and J called. A part of the clones is gone; compared with another copy, unresolved V genes explain less than half, and the rest is unexplained. For V, J and clone size, that table is used; D and trimming come from the DNA. Within this sample are a few million clones, with over 90% of them counted one time only. The ten most abundant clones make up 0.39% of the sample.

The source of the sample is a study of shared clonotypes between healthy human individuals (TCRdb year 2020). Regarding the study in general: The cohort comprised a couple of women and three men aged 18 to 49 years. For each donor, CD4 naive and CD4 memory were each run on three plates, CD8 naive on two plates, and CD8 memory on one plate. To estimate repertoire size and how much clonotype sharing occurs between individuals, the study deeply sequenced the blood TCR repertoires of several healthy adults. To increase sequencing depth and limit assay-specific biases, TCR repertoire library preparation and sequencing were carried out by different laboratories using diverse techniques. Per donor, leukapheresis produced somewhere between about 0.8 and 9.5 billion PBMCs.

The donors were healthy, HIV-negative adults who had no recently reported acute infections or vaccinations. Only Caucasian adults living in Nashville, Tennessee, USA were represented among the donors. CD4+ T cells were enriched through magnetic negative selection, after which naive cells were positively selected on CD45RA and the remaining negative fraction served as the memory subset. After blood collection by leukapheresis, PBMCs were isolated using Ficoll-Histopaque density gradient centrifugation and then cryopreserved in the vapor phase of liquid nitrogen. Analytical flow cytometry was used to check the purity and quantity of every magnetically sorted T cell population. From each sorted fraction, genomic DNA was isolated and quantified by UV absorbance on a Nanodrop 2000c. Overall results and qualifications from the work: Larger estimated clonotype richness was generally found for naive subsets than for memory subsets. Sampling was restricted to blood, and TCR repertoires in tissues likely differ from the TCR repertoires found in blood. Because the study included only a small number of donors, the genetic and exposure-history diversity represented was limited. Pairwise subsampling led to the expectation that sequencing depth would affect the degree of clonotype sharing among donors. Even with the large sequencing depth, rarefaction of the sorted-subset datasets indicated that sequencing was incomplete. Clonotypes shared by all four sorted-subset donors showed higher generation probabilities than non-shared clonotypes. Sharing across four donors was observed for about 4.8% of naive CD4, 3% to 3.5% of naive CD8, over 2% of memory CD4, and around 0.4% of memory CD8 clonotypes.

The chain is assembled from TRBV2 and TRBJ1-3; no confident D gene assignment can be made. Sequenced material: naive CD4+ T cells from PBMCs. Sample cell subset or site, as interpreted from the label and publication: CD45RA+ positively selected. This clonotype was obtained from a man between 18 and 29 years old in good health. Some clones in this sample may be carry-over from other donors' samples. Here is the DNA: TGTGCCAGCAGTGTTGGAGGGAGCTCTGGAAACACCATATATTTT. Its protein reads: CASSVGGSSGNTIYF.